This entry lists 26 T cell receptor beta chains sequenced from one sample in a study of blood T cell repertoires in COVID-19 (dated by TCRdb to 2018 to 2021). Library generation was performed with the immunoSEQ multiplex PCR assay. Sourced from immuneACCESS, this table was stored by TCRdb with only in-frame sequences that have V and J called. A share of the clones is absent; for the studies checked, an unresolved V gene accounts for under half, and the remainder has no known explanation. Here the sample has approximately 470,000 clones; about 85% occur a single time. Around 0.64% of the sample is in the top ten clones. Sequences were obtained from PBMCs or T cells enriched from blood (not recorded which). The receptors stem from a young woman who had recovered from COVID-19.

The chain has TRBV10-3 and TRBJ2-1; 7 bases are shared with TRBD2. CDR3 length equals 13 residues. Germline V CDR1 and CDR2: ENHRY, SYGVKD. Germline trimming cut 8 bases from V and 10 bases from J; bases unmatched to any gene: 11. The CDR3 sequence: CAIGAGQNIEQFF. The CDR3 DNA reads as TGTGCCATCGGAGCGGGGCAGAACATCGAGCAGTTCTTC.

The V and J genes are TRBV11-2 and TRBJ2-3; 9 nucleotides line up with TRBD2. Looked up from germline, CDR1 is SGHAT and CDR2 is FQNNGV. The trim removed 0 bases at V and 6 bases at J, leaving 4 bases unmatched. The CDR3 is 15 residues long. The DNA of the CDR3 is TGTGCCAGCAGCTTAGATCGAACTAGCGGGGATACGCAGTATTTT. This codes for CASSLDRTSGDTQYF. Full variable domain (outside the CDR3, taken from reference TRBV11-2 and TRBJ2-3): EAGVAQSPRYKIIEKRQSVAFWCNPISGHATLYWYQQILGQGPKLLIQFQNNGVVDDSQLPKDRFSAERLKGVDSTLKIQPAKLEDSAVYLCASSLDRTSGDTQYFGPGTRLTVL.

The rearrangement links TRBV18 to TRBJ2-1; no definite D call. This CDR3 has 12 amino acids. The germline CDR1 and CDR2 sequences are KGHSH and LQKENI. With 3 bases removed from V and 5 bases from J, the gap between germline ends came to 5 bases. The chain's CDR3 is CASSPSDNEQFF. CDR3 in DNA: TGTGCCAGCTCACCCAGTGACAATGAGCAGTTCTTC. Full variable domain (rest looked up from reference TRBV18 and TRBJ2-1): NAGVMQNPRHLVRRRGQEARLRCSPMKGHSHVYWYRQLPEEGLKFMVYLQKENIIDESGMPKERFSAEFPKEGPSILRIQQVVRGDSAAYFCASSPSDNEQFFGPGTRLTVL.

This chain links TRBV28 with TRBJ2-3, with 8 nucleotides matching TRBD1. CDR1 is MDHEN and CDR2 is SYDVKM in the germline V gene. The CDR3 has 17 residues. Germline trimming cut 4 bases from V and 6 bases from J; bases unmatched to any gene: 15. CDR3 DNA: TGTGCCAGCAGTTACCACGGTTCGGGACAGGCTAGCGATACGCAGTATTTT. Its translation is CASSYHGSGQASDTQYF.

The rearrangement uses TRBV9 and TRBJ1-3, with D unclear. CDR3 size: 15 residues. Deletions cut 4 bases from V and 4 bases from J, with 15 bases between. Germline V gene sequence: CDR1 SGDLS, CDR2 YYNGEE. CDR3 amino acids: CASSTRGSGGNTIYF. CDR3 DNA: TGTGCCAGCAGCACCCGGGGTAGTGGAGGAAACACCATATATTTT.

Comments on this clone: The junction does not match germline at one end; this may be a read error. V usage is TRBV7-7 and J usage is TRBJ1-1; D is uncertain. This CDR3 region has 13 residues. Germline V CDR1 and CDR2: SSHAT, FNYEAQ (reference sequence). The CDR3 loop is CASSLSEDTEAFF. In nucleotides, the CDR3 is TGTGCTAGCAGCTTAAGCGAAGACACTGAAGCTTTCTTT.

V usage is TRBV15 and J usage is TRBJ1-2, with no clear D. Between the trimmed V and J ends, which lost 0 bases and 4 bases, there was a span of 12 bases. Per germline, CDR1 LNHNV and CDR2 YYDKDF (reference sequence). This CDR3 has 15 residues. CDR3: CATSRERGFGYGYTF. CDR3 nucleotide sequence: TGTGCCACCAGCAGAGAAAGAGGGTTTGGCTATGGCTACACCTTC. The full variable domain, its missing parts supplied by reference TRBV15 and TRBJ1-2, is DAMVIQNPRYQVTQFGKPVTLSCSQTLNHNVMYWYQQKSSQAPKLLFHYYDKDFNNEADTPDNFQSRRPNTSFCFLDIRSPGLGDTAMYLCATSRERGFGYGYTFGSGTRLTVV.

CDR3 coding DNA: TGTGCCAGCAGCAAAATCGCTCGGGGATGCAATCAGCCCCAGCATTTT. It specifies CASSKIARGCNQPQHF. The chain links TRBV11-3 to TRBJ1-5; D is ambiguous. This CDR3 has 16 amino acids. The germline CDR1 and CDR2 sequences are SGHNT and YENEEA. Trimming removed 5 bases from V and 2 bases from J, with 16 bases in between.

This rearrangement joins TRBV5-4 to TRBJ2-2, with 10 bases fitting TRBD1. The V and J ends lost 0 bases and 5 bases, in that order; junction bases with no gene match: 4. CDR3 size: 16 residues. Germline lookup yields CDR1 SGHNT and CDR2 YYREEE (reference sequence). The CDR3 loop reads CASSLAGTGATGELFF. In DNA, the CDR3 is TGTGCCAGCAGCTTGGCCGGGACAGGGGCAACCGGGGAGCTGTTTTTT.

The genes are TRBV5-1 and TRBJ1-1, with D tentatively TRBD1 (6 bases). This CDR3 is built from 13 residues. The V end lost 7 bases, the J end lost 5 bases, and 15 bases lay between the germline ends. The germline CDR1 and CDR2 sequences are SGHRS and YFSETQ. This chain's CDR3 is CASAGGGGTEAFF. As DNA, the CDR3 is TGCGCCAGCGCTGGAGGGGGAGGGACTGAAGCTTTCTTT.

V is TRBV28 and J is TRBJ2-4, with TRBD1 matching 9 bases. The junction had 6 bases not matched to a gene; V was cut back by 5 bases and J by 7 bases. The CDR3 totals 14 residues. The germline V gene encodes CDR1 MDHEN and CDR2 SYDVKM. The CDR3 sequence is CASSPGTGSNIQYF. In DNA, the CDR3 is TGTGCCAGCAGTCCCGGGACAGGGTCGAACATTCAGTACTTC.

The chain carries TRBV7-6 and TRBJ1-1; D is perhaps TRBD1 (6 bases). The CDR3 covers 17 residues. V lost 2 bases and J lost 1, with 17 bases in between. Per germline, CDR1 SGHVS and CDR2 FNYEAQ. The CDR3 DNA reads TGTGCCAGCAGCTTAAGGGGGAAGGGACCATCGAACACTGAAGCTTTCTTT. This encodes CASSLRGKGPSNTEAFF. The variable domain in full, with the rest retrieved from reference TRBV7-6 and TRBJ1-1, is GAGVSQSPRYKVTKRGQDVALRCDPISGHVSLYWYRQALGQGPEFLTYFNYEAQQDKSGLPNDRFSAERPEGSISTLTIQRTEQRDSAMYRCASSLRGKGPSNTEAFFGQGTRLTVV.

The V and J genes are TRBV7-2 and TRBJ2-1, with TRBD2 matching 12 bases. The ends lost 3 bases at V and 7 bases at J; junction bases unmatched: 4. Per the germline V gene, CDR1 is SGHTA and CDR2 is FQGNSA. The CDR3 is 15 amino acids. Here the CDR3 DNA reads TGTGCCAGCAGCTTCGGACTAGCGGGGACTAATGAGCAGTTCTTC. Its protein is CASSFGLAGTNEQFF.

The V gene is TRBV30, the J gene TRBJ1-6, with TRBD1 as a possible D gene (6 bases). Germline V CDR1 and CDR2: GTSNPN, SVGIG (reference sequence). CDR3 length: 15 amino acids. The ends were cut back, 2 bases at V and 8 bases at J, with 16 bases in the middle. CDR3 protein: CAWSKIWTDDSPLHF. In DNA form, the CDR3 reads TGTGCCTGGAGTAAGATTTGGACAGACGATTCACCCCTCCACTTT.

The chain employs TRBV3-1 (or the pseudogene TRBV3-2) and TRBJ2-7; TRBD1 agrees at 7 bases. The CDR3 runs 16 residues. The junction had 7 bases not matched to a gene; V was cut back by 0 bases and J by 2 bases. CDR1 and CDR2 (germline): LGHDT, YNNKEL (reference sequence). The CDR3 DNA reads TGTGCCAGCAGCCAAGAGCCCGGGACAGTTACCTACGAGCAGTACTTC. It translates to CASSQEPGTVTYEQYF.

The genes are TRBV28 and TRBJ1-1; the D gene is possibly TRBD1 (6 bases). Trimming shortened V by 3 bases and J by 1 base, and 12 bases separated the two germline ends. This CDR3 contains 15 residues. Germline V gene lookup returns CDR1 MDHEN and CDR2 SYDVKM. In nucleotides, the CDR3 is TGTGCCAGCAGTTTCAGGGGCACAGGGAACACTGAAGCTTTCTTT. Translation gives CASSFRGTGNTEAFF.

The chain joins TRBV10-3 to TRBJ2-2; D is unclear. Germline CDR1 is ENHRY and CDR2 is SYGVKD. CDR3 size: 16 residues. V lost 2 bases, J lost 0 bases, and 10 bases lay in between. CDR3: CAISESTLSNTGELFF. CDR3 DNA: TGTGCCATCAGTGAGAGTACTCTCTCGAACACCGGGGAGCTGTTTTTT.

The CDR3 nucleotides read TGTGCCAGCAGTTTCCGTTCTGGGGCCAACGTCCTGACTTTC. Its translation: CASSFRSGANVLTF. The chain is built from TRBV27 and TRBJ2-6; D is undetermined. Trimming pared 3 bases from V and 1 base from J, leaving 4 bases between. This CDR3 is 14 amino acids long. Germline V gene data show CDR1 as MNHEY and CDR2 as SMNVEV (reference sequence).

CDR3 sequence reads: CASSLSEETQYF. DNA for the CDR3: TGTGCCAGCAGCTTAAGCGAAGAGACCCAGTACTTC. This chain links TRBV7-9 with TRBJ2-5; D is unresolved. The CDR3 is made up of 12 amino acids. Trimming took 2 bases from V and 3 from J, leaving 4 bases between them. Germline CDR1 and CDR2: SEHNR and FQNEAQ (reference sequence). The full variable domain, with the rest looked up from reference TRBV7-9 and TRBJ2-5, is DTGVSQNPRHKITKRGQNVTFRCDPISEHNRLYWYRQTLGQGPEFLTYFQNEAQLEKSRLLSDRFSAERPKGSFSTLEIQRTEQGDSAMYLCASSLSEETQYFGPGTRLLVL.

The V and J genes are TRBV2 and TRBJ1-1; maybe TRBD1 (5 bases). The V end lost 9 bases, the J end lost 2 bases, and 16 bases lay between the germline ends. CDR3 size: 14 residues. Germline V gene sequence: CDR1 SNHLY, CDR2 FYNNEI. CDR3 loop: CASFLDRFNTEAFF. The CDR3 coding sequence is TGTGCCAGTTTTTTAGACAGATTCAACACTGAAGCTTTCTTT.

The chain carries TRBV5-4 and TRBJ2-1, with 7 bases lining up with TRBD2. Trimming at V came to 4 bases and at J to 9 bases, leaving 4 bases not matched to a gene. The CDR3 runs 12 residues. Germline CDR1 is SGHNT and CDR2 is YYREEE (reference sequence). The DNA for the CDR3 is TGTGCCAGCAGCCAGGGAGGGCCTGAGCAGTTCTTC. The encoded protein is CASSQGGPEQFF.

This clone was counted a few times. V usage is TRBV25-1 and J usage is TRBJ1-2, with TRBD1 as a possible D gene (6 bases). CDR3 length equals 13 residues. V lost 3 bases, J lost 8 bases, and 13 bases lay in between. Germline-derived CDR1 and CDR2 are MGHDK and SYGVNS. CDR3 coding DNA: TGTGCCAGCAGTGATTGGGGGCAGGGAGGCTACACCTTC. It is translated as CASSDWGQGGYTF.

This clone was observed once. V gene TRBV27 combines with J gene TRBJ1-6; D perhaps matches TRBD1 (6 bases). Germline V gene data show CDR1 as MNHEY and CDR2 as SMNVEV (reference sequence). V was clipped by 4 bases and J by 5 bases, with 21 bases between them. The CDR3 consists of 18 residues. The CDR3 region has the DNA TGTGCCAGCAGTTGGGTCCTCTCGAACAGGGCCGATAATTCACCCCTCCACTTT. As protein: CASSWVLSNRADNSPLHF.

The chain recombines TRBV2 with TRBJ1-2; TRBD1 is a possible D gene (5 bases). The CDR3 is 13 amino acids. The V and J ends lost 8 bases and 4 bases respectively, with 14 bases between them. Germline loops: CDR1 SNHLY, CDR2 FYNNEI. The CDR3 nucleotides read TGTGCCAGCTTGGGGGGGAGGAGCTATGGCTACACCTTC. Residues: CASLGGRSYGYTF. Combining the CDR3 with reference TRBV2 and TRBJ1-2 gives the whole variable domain EPEVTQTPSHQVTQMGQEVILRCVPISNHLYFYWYRQILGQKVEFLVSFYNNEISEKSEIFDDQFSVERPDGSNFTLKIRSTKLEDSAMYFCASLGGRSYGYTFGSGTRLTVV.

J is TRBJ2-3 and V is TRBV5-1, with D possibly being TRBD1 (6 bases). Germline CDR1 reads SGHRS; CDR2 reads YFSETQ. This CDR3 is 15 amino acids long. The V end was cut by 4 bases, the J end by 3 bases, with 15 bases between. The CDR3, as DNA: TGCGCCAGCAGCCCCGAAAGGGGGTTTACAGATACGCAGTATTTT. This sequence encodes CASSPERGFTDTQYF.

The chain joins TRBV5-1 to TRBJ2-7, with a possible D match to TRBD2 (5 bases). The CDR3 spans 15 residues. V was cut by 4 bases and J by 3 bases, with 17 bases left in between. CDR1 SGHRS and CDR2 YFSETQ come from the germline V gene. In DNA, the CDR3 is TGCGCCAGCAGCCTTCAGGACCCGGGGATCTACGAGCAGTACTTC. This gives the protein CASSLQDPGIYEQYF.